The 17 T cell receptor beta chains below were found in one sample sequenced in a study of beta chain features in type 1 diabetes. Expressed TCRB transcripts were sequenced, since all the RNA that had been isolated was reverse transcribed. Data came from immunoSEQ multiplex PCR; TCRdb stores just in-frame clones and leaves some out. Among 130,000 to 150,000 clones, about 50% were seen once, and the ten largest hold around 0.45%. Specimen: Tregs from blood. The receptors here all came from a man in his late teens or twenties in good health.

The chain has TRBV18 and TRBJ1-6; D not certain. This CDR3 is built from 16 residues. V lost 2 bases, J lost 6 bases, and 14 bases lay in between. Germline CDR1 and CDR2: KGHSH and LQKENI. The CDR3 spells CASSPSGRLSNSPLHF. The CDR3 DNA reads as TGTGCCAGCTCACCATCCGGCAGGTTATCTAATTCACCCCTCCACTTT.

The chain has TRBV6-6 and TRBJ1-3; D may be TRBD1 (6 bases). V was cut by 8 bases and J by 4 bases, with 18 bases left in between. This CDR3 comprises 15 residues. Germline CDR1 is MNHNY and CDR2 is SVGAGI (reference sequence). CDR3 region: CASVPGQLGGNTIYF. Here the CDR3 DNA reads TGTGCCAGCGTACCGGGACAACTTGGAGGAAACACCATATATTTT.

The chain couples TRBV5-1 to TRBJ2-3; 12 bases map to TRBD2. The CDR3 is 16 amino acids. Germline lookup yields CDR1 SGHRS and CDR2 YFSETQ. Unmatched junction bases numbered 8, after V lost 4 bases and J lost 5 bases. The CDR3 coding sequence is TGCGCCAGCAGCCCCCGGACTAGCGGGATCGGAGATACGCAGTATTTT. This encodes CASSPRTSGIGDTQYF.

This clone was detected a few times. V is TRBV30 and J is TRBJ2-1, with 9 bases aligning to TRBD2. V dropped 0 bases and J dropped 6; count of bases not matched to a gene: 6. Germline assignment: CDR1 GTSNPN and CDR2 SVGIG (reference sequence). The CDR3 totals 15 residues. The CDR3 reads CAWSVLGGGANEQFF. CDR3 nucleotide sequence: TGTGCCTGGAGTGTACTAGGCGGGGGGGCCAATGAGCAGTTCTTC.

This clone was observed a few times. This sequence joins TRBV5-1 and TRBJ1-1; D is uncertain. V lost 4 bases to trimming and J lost 5 bases, with 15 bases between them. From germline, CDR1 is SGHRS and CDR2 YFSETQ. The CDR3 totals 14 residues. The CDR3 nucleotides read TGCGCCAGCAGCCCGACCCGGGGTATAACTGAAGCTTTCTTT. Its translation is CASSPTRGITEAFF.

V usage is TRBV10-3 and J usage is TRBJ2-3; no clear D gene. Germline-derived CDR1 and CDR2 are ENHRY and SYGVKD. The CDR3 extends over 13 amino acids. V shed 10 bases and J shed 2 bases, with 13 bases lying between them. The CDR3: CASRGGYTDTQYF. CDR3 DNA: TGTGCCAGTAGAGGCGGTTACACAGATACGCAGTATTTT.

The chain is built from TRBV9 and TRBJ2-7; the D is unclear. V gave up 1 base and J gave up 7 bases, with 15 bases separating them. The CDR3 has 14 residues. The germline V gene has CDR1 SGDLS and CDR2 YYNGEE. This chain's CDR3 is CASSVLPSGEEQYF. Written as DNA, the CDR3 is TGTGCCAGCAGCGTACTGCCATCCGGTGAGGAGCAGTACTTC.

This rearrangement joins TRBV4-1 to TRBJ2-5; 11 nucleotides line up with TRBD1. CDR1 is MGHRA, CDR2 YSYEKL, per germline. With 0 bases clipped from V and 5 bases from J, the junction kept 5 bases outside the gene matches. The CDR3 contains 16 residues. CDR3 DNA sequence: TGCGCCAGCAGCCAAGATGTCGGGACAGGGGGGGAGACCCAGTACTTC. Protein product: CASSQDVGTGGETQYF.

The chain has TRBV6-5 and TRBJ1-6; D unclear. In germline, CDR1 is MNHEY, CDR2 SVGAGI. V was shortened by 8 bases and J by 12 bases, with 11 bases between the two germline ends. CDR3 size: 11 residues. The CDR3 bases are TGTGCCAGCCGGACTACTCGACCCCTCCACTTT. This encodes CASRTTRPLHF.

This clone was observed a few times. The chain carries TRBV11-2 and TRBJ2-7; tentative D call: TRBD1 (7 bases). Germline V gene data show CDR1 as SGHAT and CDR2 as FQNNGV. The CDR3 length is 14 residues. V was trimmed by 6 bases and J by 1 base, leaving 13 bases between them. CDR3 DNA sequence: TGTGCCAGCAGTAAGCAGGGGGGTTCCTACGAGCAGTACTTC. It translates to CASSKQGGSYEQYF.

There are a few counts of this clone. V gene TRBV10-3 combines with J gene TRBJ2-6; no definite D call. Germline V gene sequence: CDR1 ENHRY, CDR2 SYGVKD. The CDR3 has 15 residues. The ends were cut back, 2 bases at V and 3 bases at J, with 8 bases in the middle. The CDR3 is CAISEGAGGANVLTF. The CDR3 DNA reads TGTGCCATCAGTGAGGGTGCCGGTGGGGCCAACGTCCTGACTTTC.

J is TRBJ1-1 and V is TRBV6-4, with a possible D match to TRBD1 (5 bases). Germline CDR1 and CDR2: MRHNA and SNTAGT. The CDR3 contains 14 residues. V dropped 5 bases and J dropped 2 bases, with 12 bases sitting between them. The CDR3 DNA sequence: TGTGCCAGCAGTCCTGACAGACTTAACACTGAAGCTTTCTTT. As protein: CASSPDRLNTEAFF.

The chain combines TRBV10-3 with TRBJ2-7; maybe TRBD2 (5 bases). V gave up 2 bases and J gave up 3 bases, with 8 bases separating them. The CDR3 loop spans 13 amino acids. In germline, CDR1 is ENHRY, CDR2 SYGVKD. CDR3 in amino acids: CAISEPTSYEQYF. The CDR3 bases are TGTGCCATCAGTGAGCCCACTAGCTACGAGCAGTACTTC.

The chain couples TRBV6-5 to TRBJ2-7; TRBD2 matches at 14 bases. Germline CDR1 is MNHEY and CDR2 is SVGAGI. V lost 6 bases and J lost 4; bases outside the gene matches: 5. The CDR3 contains 15 residues. CDR3 sequence: CASRRLAGGLYEQYF. The CDR3 DNA follows: TGTGCCAGCAGACGACTAGCGGGAGGGCTTTACGAGCAGTACTTC.

As to this clone: In the same sample, other DNA sequences code for this CDR3. This chain uses TRBV18 with TRBJ1-5; 7 positions match TRBD1. Germline-derived CDR1 and CDR2 are KGHSH and LQKENI. After removal of 6 bases from V and 5 bases from J, the junction contained 4 bases not matched to a gene. This CDR3 comprises 13 residues. The CDR3 coding sequence is TGTGCCAGCTCGCGTCAGGGGGATCAGCCCCAGCATTTT. This translates into CASSRQGDQPQHF.

This chain uses TRBV4-2 with TRBJ1-3; D is possibly TRBD1 (5 bases). The V gene's germline CDR1 is LGHNA and CDR2 YNFKEQ. CDR3 length equals 16 residues. The V end was cut by 4 bases, the J end by 5 bases, with 18 bases between. The CDR3 protein is CASSPEDSTTRNTIYF. The CDR3 DNA follows: TGTGCCAGCAGCCCCGAAGACAGCACCACCAGAAACACCATATATTTT.

The genes are TRBV7-2 and TRBJ1-4; TRBD1 agrees at 8 bases. J lost 0 bases, V lost 5 bases, and 2 bases had no gene match. Germline V CDR1 and CDR2: SGHTA, FQGNSA. The CDR3 loop spans 15 amino acids. The DNA for the CDR3 is TGTGCCAGCAGCACGGACAGGGCAACTAATGAAAAACTGTTTTTT. Translation: CASSTDRATNEKLFF.